The entry below describes one TCR beta chain. Its antigen is not known. The table came from immunoSEQ multiplex PCR; TCRdb's copy has only in-frame clones and leaves some out. This sample has over 150,000 clones; roughly 90% occur once, and the top ten carry 4% to 4.5%. This record comes from a study of cytomegalovirus exposure and HLA in healthy donors. Study-level information: Per a later analysis, the 666 first-cohort and 95 to 150 validation repertoires shared one platform.

Separate from the approximately 700-subject first cohort was the roughly 130-subject validation cohort, to which the donors belonged. The CDR3 sequence is 14 residues long. Trimming pared 6 bases from V and 0 bases from J, leaving 10 bases between. The germline CDR1 and CDR2 sequences are SEHNR and FQNEAQ (reference sequence). Study-wide findings and caveats: The investigators catalogued 150 to 200 TCR beta chains as cytomegalovirus-associated. Rarity marked most TCR sequences, yet some public TCRs occurred in many donors.

The chain combines TRBV7-9 with TRBJ2-3, with D possibly being TRBD1 (5 bases). This TCR was recovered from a man aged 18 to 30 in good health and CMV-seropositive. The specimen sequenced was PBMCs. The CDR3 spells CASSRDSSTDTQYF. The CDR3 DNA sequence: TGTGCCAGCAGTCGCGACAGTAGCACAGATACGCAGTATTTT.